The 6 T cell receptor beta chains in this list originate from one sample, sequenced in a study of blood T cell repertoires in COVID-19. Sequencing was performed with immunoSEQ multiplex PCR; in TCRdb, only in-frame clones are kept and a portion is missing. The table has approximately 440,000 clones, about 85% seen once. Sequencing was done on a sample of PBMCs or T cells enriched from blood (not recorded which). The source is a woman aged 18-29 years who had recovered from COVID-19.

The CDR3 reads CASSLYFQGWDQPQHF. The CDR3 DNA reads as TGTGCCAGCAGCTTATACTTTCAGGGGTGGGATCAGCCCCAGCATTTT. The J gene is TRBJ1-5, the V gene TRBV7-9; tentative D call: TRBD1 (6 bases). Looked up from germline, CDR1 is SEHNR and CDR2 is FQNEAQ (reference sequence). The germline V and J ends were trimmed by 2 bases and 5 bases, with 16 bases remaining between them. CDR3 length: 16 amino acids.

The genes are TRBV5-1 and TRBJ1-2, with 8 bases lining up with TRBD1. Germline V gives CDR1 SGHRS, CDR2 YFSETQ. This CDR3 has 17 residues. With V trimmed by 5 bases and J by 3 bases, 15 bases remained unmatched. The CDR3 protein is CASRSLTSRGPDYGYTF. CDR3 sequence (DNA): TGCGCCAGCAGATCCCTCACTTCCAGGGGGCCCGACTATGGCTACACCTTC.

This clone was counted a single time. The rearrangement uses TRBV6-2 or TRBV6-3 and TRBJ1-6; the D gene is possibly TRBD1 (5 bases). Between the trimmed V and J ends, which lost 4 bases and 7 bases, there was a span of 11 bases. Per the germline V gene, CDR1 is MNHEY and CDR2 is SVGEGT. The CDR3 has 14 residues. The CDR3 coding sequence is TGTGCCAGCAGTTCCAGGGCCTGGAATTCACCCCTCCACTTT. As protein: CASSSRAWNSPLHF.

V is TRBV28 and J is TRBJ1-1; D is undetermined. The germline V gene encodes CDR1 MDHEN and CDR2 SYDVKM. V was cut by 9 bases and J by 10 bases, with 6 bases left in between. The CDR3 has 8 amino acids. The chain's CDR3 is CASGPAFF. Written as DNA, the CDR3 is TGTGCCAGTGGGCCAGCTTTCTTT.

The CDR3 loop reads CAISESKVGGGTDTQYF. CDR3 nucleotide sequence: TGTGCCATCAGTGAGTCGAAAGTCGGGGGGGGCACAGATACGCAGTATTTT. V gene TRBV10-3 combines with J gene TRBJ2-3, with 8 bases fitting TRBD2. The CDR3 covers 17 residues. Germline assignment: CDR1 ENHRY and CDR2 SYGVKD. J was trimmed by 1 base and V by 0 bases; bases with no gene match: 6.

The V call is TRBV3-1 (or the pseudogene TRBV3-2), the J call TRBJ2-6; D gene ambiguous. The CDR3 is 15 amino acids. Germline V CDR1 and CDR2: LGHDT, YNNKEL (reference sequence). Trimming removed 1 base from V and 0 bases from J, with 4 bases in between. The DNA of the CDR3 is TGTGCCAGCAGCCAAGTCGGCTCTGGGGCCAACGTCCTGACTTTC. Its translation is CASSQVGSGANVLTF.